These 30 T cell receptor beta chains came from one sample sequenced in a study of beta chain features in type 1 diabetes. Their antigen targets remain unknown. Since all of the isolated RNA was reverse transcribed, expressed TCRB transcripts were what got sequenced. Here immunoSEQ multiplex PCR was the method, and the copy in TCRdb shows in-frame clones only, minus some. Here the sample spans 200,000 to 300,000 clones, about a tenth being singletons. Study-wide points: When Type 1 diabetes patients were examined, their TCRB CDR3s proved moderately but significantly shorter in all four CD4+ subsets.

What was sequenced was naive CD4+ T cells from blood. The receptors come from a man aged 25 to 45 with type 1 diabetes.

This clone came up a few times. The chain uses TRBV11-2 and TRBJ1-1; D is unresolved. The germline gives CDR1 SGHAT, CDR2 FQNNGV. The CDR3 runs 13 residues. The V gene lost 7 bases and the J gene lost 5 bases, with 14 bases spanning the gap. The CDR3 DNA follows: TGTGCCAGCAATCTTTTCGGGAAGACTGAAGCTTTCTTT. This translates into CASNLFGKTEAFF. Full variable domain (remainder filled in from reference TRBV11-2 and TRBJ1-1): EAGVAQSPRYKIIEKRQSVAFWCNPISGHATLYWYQQILGQGPKLLIQFQNNGVVDDSQLPKDRFSAERLKGVDSTLKIQPAKLEDSAVYLCASNLFGKTEAFFGQGTRLTVV.

V and J are TRBV27 and TRBJ2-7, with D perhaps matching TRBD1 (5 bases). The V end was cut by 2 bases, the J end by 3 bases, with 11 bases between. This CDR3 comprises 14 residues. CDR1 is MNHEY, CDR2 SMNVEV, per germline (reference sequence). The CDR3 spells CASSLTGRRYEQYF. For the CDR3, the DNA is TGTGCCAGCAGTTTAACAGGACGGCGCTACGAGCAGTACTTC.

This clone occurred a few times. The chain couples TRBV19 to TRBJ2-1; 7 bases are a match to TRBD2. The J segment lost 5 bases and the V segment lost 7 bases, leaving 5 bases of the junction unmatched. Germline CDR1 is LNHDA and CDR2 is SQIVND (reference sequence). The CDR3 totals 13 residues. CDR3 DNA: TGTGCCAGTACACGGACTAGGGACAATGAGCAGTTCTTC. This sequence encodes CASTRTRDNEQFF.

The chain combines TRBV7-8 with TRBJ1-2; possibly TRBD1 for D (5 bases). Germline V gene sequence: CDR1 SGHVS, CDR2 FQNEAQ. The CDR3 contains 14 residues. Between the trimmed V and J ends, which lost 2 bases and 3 bases, there was a span of 10 bases. In nucleotides, the CDR3 is TGTGCCAGCAGCTTAAGGCGGGGGGACTATGGCTACACCTTC. Translation: CASSLRRGDYGYTF.

This rearrangement joins TRBV4-2 to TRBJ2-2; TRBD1 agrees at 8 bases. This CDR3 contains 15 residues. CDR1 LGHNA and CDR2 YNFKEQ come from the germline V gene. Germline trimming cut 0 bases from V and 4 bases from J; bases unmatched to any gene: 1. CDR3 sequence: CASSQDGQGTGELFF. The CDR3 DNA sequence: TGTGCCAGCAGCCAAGATGGACAGGGCACCGGGGAGCTGTTTTTT.

The sample holds a few counts of this clone. The chain uses TRBV7-9 and TRBJ2-1; 9 nucleotides agree with TRBD2. V shed 1 base, J shed 8 bases, and the junction held 6 bases outside the gene matches. The CDR3 has 15 amino acids. Looked up from germline, CDR1 is SEHNR and CDR2 is FQNEAQ (reference sequence). The CDR3 here is CASSLGRGGSDEQFF. The DNA for the CDR3 is TGTGCCAGCAGCTTAGGGCGGGGGGGCAGCGATGAGCAGTTCTTC.

The table lists this clone with a few counts. The chain employs TRBV2 and TRBJ2-7, with TRBD2 identical over 8 bases. V dropped 6 bases and J dropped 3; count of bases not matched to a gene: 7. Looked up from germline, CDR1 is SNHLY and CDR2 is FYNNEI. The CDR3 is 14 amino acids. DNA of the CDR3: TGTGCCAGCAGCCCCCGGGGGGGACGCTACGAGCAGTACTTC. Translation gives CASSPRGGRYEQYF.

The CDR3 region has the DNA TGCAGCGCAAGAGGGGGCGATGGCTACACCTTC. Its protein product is CSARGGDGYTF. This chain joins TRBV29-1 and TRBJ1-2, with 7 nucleotides matching TRBD1. From germline, CDR1 is SQVTM and CDR2 ANQGSEA. This CDR3 is 11 amino acids long. After removal of 7 bases from V and 6 bases from J, the junction contained 5 bases not matched to a gene. The full variable domain, in which reference TRBV29-1 and TRBJ1-2 provide the parts outside the CDR3, is SAVISQKPSRDICQRGTSLTIQCQVDSQVTMMFWYRQQPGQSLTLIATANQGSEATYESGFVIDKFPISRPNLTFSTLTVSNMSPEDSSIYLCSARGGDGYTFGSGTRLTVV.

This chain joins TRBV6-6 and TRBJ2-7; no definite D call. The CDR3 spans 14 residues. Germline CDR1 is MNHNY and CDR2 is SVGAGI (reference sequence). Trimming pared 2 bases from V and 2 bases from J, leaving 10 bases between. The CDR3 loop reads CASSYGQDTYEQYF. Written as DNA, the CDR3 is TGTGCCAGCAGTTACGGGCAGGATACCTACGAGCAGTACTTC.

This clone has more than one count but fewer than ten. The J gene is TRBJ2-2, the V gene TRBV14, with 11 bases fitting TRBD2. V trimming: 6 bases; J trimming: 5 bases; junction bases outside the gene matches: 2. The germline V gene has CDR1 SGHDN and CDR2 FVKESK. This CDR3 is 14 amino acids long. CDR3 amino acids: CASRPSGGTGELFF. CDR3 sequence (DNA): TGTGCCAGCAGGCCTAGCGGGGGGACCGGGGAGCTGTTTTTT.

This clone was counted between two and nine times. The gene calls are TRBV13 and TRBJ2-5, with a possible D match to TRBD1 (6 bases). The V gene's germline CDR1 is PRHDT and CDR2 FYEKMQ (reference sequence). The CDR3 length is 12 residues. V dropped 2 bases and J dropped 5 bases, with 6 bases sitting between them. The DNA for the CDR3 is TGTGCCAGCAGCTTAAGGGGGGAGACCCAGTACTTC. Protein product: CASSLRGETQYF.

This sequence joins TRBV9 and TRBJ1-3, with 10 bases fitting TRBD1. Looked up from germline, CDR1 is SGDLS and CDR2 is YYNGEE. The CDR3 has 16 residues. With 0 bases clipped from V and 2 bases from J, the junction kept 2 bases outside the gene matches. CDR3 region: CASSVEGTGAGNTIYF. CDR3 sequence (DNA): TGTGCCAGCAGCGTAGAAGGGACAGGGGCTGGAAACACCATATATTTT.

Comment on this clone: The sample holds other DNA sequences that translate to the same CDR3. CDR3 residues: CASSLEAGSSYEQYF. The CDR3 DNA sequence: TGCGCCAGCAGCTTGGAAGCGGGGAGCTCCTACGAGCAGTACTTC. The chain carries TRBV5-1 and TRBJ2-7; 7 bases align to TRBD2. Trimming cost V 0 bases and J 0 bases; bases outside gene matches: 3. The CDR3 is 15 amino acids. From germline, CDR1 is SGHRS and CDR2 YFSETQ.

This chain connects TRBV7-8 to TRBJ1-5; maybe TRBD1 (5 bases). The germline V and J ends were trimmed by 4 bases and 4 bases, with 14 bases remaining between them. In germline, CDR1 is SGHVS, CDR2 FQNEAQ. This CDR3 contains 15 residues. The CDR3 nucleotides are TGTGCCAGCAGCTCCTCTACAGGAATTAATCAGCCCCAGCATTTT. This translates into CASSSSTGINQPQHF.

The rearrangement links TRBV2 to TRBJ2-5; 12 bases match TRBD2. The CDR3 length is 15 residues. Germline lookup yields CDR1 SNHLY and CDR2 FYNNEI. The V segment lost 5 bases and the J segment 5 bases; nucleotides outside the gene matches: 6. This CDR3 reads CASSQGLAGLETQYF. CDR3 in DNA: TGTGCCAGCAGTCAAGGACTAGCGGGGTTGGAGACCCAGTACTTC.

This clone was seen a handful of times. The CDR3 DNA is TGTGCCAGCAGCCGACAGGAGAACACTGAAGCTTTCTTT. It yields the protein CASSRQENTEAFF. This sequence joins TRBV14 and TRBJ1-1; a weak D match, TRBD1 (6 bases). In germline, CDR1 is SGHDN, CDR2 FVKESK. The V end was cut by 4 bases, the J end by 1 base, with 7 bases between. This CDR3 has 13 residues.

V usage is TRBV4-3 and J usage is TRBJ2-5; 7 bases match TRBD1. Germline V CDR1 and CDR2: LGHNA, YSLEER. This CDR3 spans 13 amino acids. V was pared by 0 bases and J by 5 bases, with 0 bases of the junction left unmatched. The CDR3 spells CASSQETGETQYF. CDR3 nucleotides: TGCGCCAGCAGCCAAGAGACAGGGGAGACCCAGTACTTC.

In this sample, this clone turned up a few times. The chain uses TRBV6-4 and TRBJ1-2; 8 positions agree with TRBD1. The CDR3 runs to 15 residues. Germline lookup yields CDR1 MRHNA and CDR2 SNTAGT. With V trimmed by 7 bases and J by 8 bases, 15 bases remained unmatched. CDR3 nucleotide sequence: TGTGCCAGCAACGCCGGGACAGGCTCTTCGGGAGGCTACACCTTC. Translating it yields CASNAGTGSSGGYTF.

This clone has a handful of counts. J is TRBJ1-2 and V is TRBV18; 7 bases align to TRBD1. Germline V gene sequence: CDR1 KGHSH, CDR2 LQKENI. The CDR3 spans 17 residues. The V and J ends lost 3 bases and 1 base, in that order; junction bases with no gene match: 11. The CDR3 sequence is CASSPGRGQSVNYGYTF. In nucleotides, the CDR3 is TGTGCCAGCTCACCGGGTCGGGGACAGAGCGTTAACTATGGCTACACCTTC.

The chain employs TRBV7-6 and TRBJ2-5; D not resolved. Per the germline V gene, CDR1 is SGHVS and CDR2 is FNYEAQ. The CDR3 extends over 14 amino acids. The germline V and J ends were trimmed by 1 base and 2 bases, with 8 bases remaining between them. The CDR3 sequence is CASSLGGRQETQYF. The CDR3 DNA reads as TGTGCCAGCAGCTTAGGCGGCAGACAAGAGACCCAGTACTTC.

This clone was observed a few times. The chain combines TRBV11-2 with TRBJ2-7; possible D gene TRBD2, 6 bases. The germline gives CDR1 SGHAT, CDR2 FQNNGV. The CDR3 consists of 13 residues. V gave up 8 bases and J gave up 0 bases, with 11 bases separating them. CDR3 nucleotides: TGTGCCAGCGGGACTGGGAACTCCTACGAGCAGTACTTC. Its protein is CASGTGNSYEQYF.

CDR3 residues: CASSGTGRGEKLFF. The CDR3 DNA is TGCGCCAGCAGCGGGACAGGGAGGGGGGAAAAACTGTTTTTT. The V gene is TRBV5-1, the J gene TRBJ1-4, with TRBD1 matching over 9 bases. J was trimmed by 8 bases and V by 4 bases; bases with no gene match: 6. The CDR3 is made up of 14 amino acids. Germline lookup yields CDR1 SGHRS and CDR2 YFSETQ.

This clone was detected a few times. This sequence joins TRBV7-9 and TRBJ2-1, with 8 bases fitting TRBD2. V shed 1 base and J 9 bases; nucleotides not matched to a gene: 2. Germline assignment: CDR1 SEHNR and CDR2 FQNEAQ (reference sequence). This CDR3 comprises 13 residues. The CDR3 region has the DNA TGTGCCAGCAGCTTAGGTCTAGCGGGTGAGCAGTTCTTC. It codes for CASSLGLAGEQFF.

This clone was counted between two and nine times. The chain combines TRBV18 with TRBJ2-6, with D perhaps matching TRBD1 (5 bases). CDR1 and CDR2 (germline): KGHSH, LQKENI. V lost 6 bases, J lost 0 bases, and 9 bases lay in between. CDR3 length equals 15 residues. The chain's CDR3 is CASSSDISGANVLTF. The CDR3 coding sequence is TGTGCCAGCTCCTCGGACATCTCTGGGGCCAACGTCCTGACTTTC.

This clone came up a few times. In DNA form, the CDR3 reads TGTGCCAGCAGCCCGGGACAGGGGCGCAATTCACCCCTCCACTTT. Translated: CASSPGQGRNSPLHF. The chain has TRBV6-5 and TRBJ1-6, with TRBD1 matching 10 bases. After removal of 6 bases from V and 7 bases from J, the junction contained 6 bases not matched to a gene. The CDR3 totals 15 residues. Germline CDR1 MNHEY, CDR2 SVGAGI.

In its sample, this clone was seen a few times. The rearrangement uses TRBV7-6 and TRBJ1-2; 8 nucleotides align to TRBD1. This CDR3 contains 13 residues. Looked up from germline, CDR1 is SGHVS and CDR2 is FNYEAQ. Germline trimming cut 6 bases from V and 10 bases from J; bases unmatched to any gene: 10. The CDR3 protein is CASSSARQGPYTF. CDR3 DNA sequence: TGTGCCAGCAGTTCAGCCCGACAGGGGCCCTACACCTTC.

This clone has a handful of counts. The CDR3 coding sequence is TGTGCCAGCAGTCAACAACCTAGCACCGGGGAGCTGTTTTTT. Translating it yields CASSQQPSTGELFF. The rearrangement links TRBV25-1 to TRBJ2-2; D not resolved. This CDR3 contains 14 residues. CDR1 and CDR2 (germline): MGHDK, SYGVNS. Trimming stripped 5 bases from V and 4 bases from J, with 11 bases between.

This clone has more than one count but fewer than ten. The genes are TRBV5-1 and TRBJ2-1; 10 bases match TRBD1. Per germline, CDR1 SGHRS and CDR2 YFSETQ. The CDR3 spans 14 residues. The V gene end was trimmed by 7 bases and the J gene end by 4 bases; junction bases not matched to a gene: 5. The CDR3 sequence is CASAPGQGYNEQFF. The CDR3 nucleotides are TGCGCCAGCGCGCCGGGACAGGGGTACAATGAGCAGTTCTTC.

This clone showed up just a few times. The chain uses TRBV7-2 and TRBJ1-2, with TRBD1 matching 7 bases. CDR1 and CDR2 (germline): SGHTA, FQGNSA. The CDR3 length is 14 residues. J gave up 4 bases and V 5 bases, and 7 bases lay outside the gene matches. The DNA for the CDR3 is TGTGCCAGCAGCACGGACAGGCTACGCTATGGCTACACCTTC. Its protein is CASSTDRLRYGYTF.

The chain has TRBV7-9 and TRBJ2-5; TRBD2 is a possible D gene (5 bases). Trimming cost V 3 bases and J 3 bases, with 14 bases left between them. The V gene's germline CDR1 is SEHNR and CDR2 FQNEAQ (reference sequence). This CDR3 is built from 15 residues. CDR3 loop: CASSFKGSGKETQYF. The CDR3 DNA follows: TGTGCCAGCAGCTTTAAGGGAAGCGGCAAAGAGACCCAGTACTTC.